Shown below are 17 T cell receptor beta chains from a single sample sequenced in a study of blood T cell repertoires in COVID-19. Here immunoSEQ multiplex PCR was the method, and the copy in TCRdb shows in-frame clones only, minus some. Among about 71,000 clones listed, roughly 82% were seen once. The sequencing input was peripheral blood. The receptors stem from a woman older than 75 with acute or convalescent COVID-19.

The chain links TRBV18 to TRBJ1-2, with a tentative D call TRBD1 (6 bases). In germline, CDR1 is KGHSH, CDR2 LQKENI. V lost 3 bases to trimming and J lost 6 bases, with 17 bases between them. The CDR3 extends over 15 amino acids. In nucleotides, the CDR3 is TGTGCCAGCTCACCTCTAAGACAGGACGGGAATGGCTACACCTTC. Translating gives CASSPLRQDGNGYTF.

J is TRBJ1-1 and V is TRBV5-4; TRBD1 agrees at 8 bases. The germline CDR1 and CDR2 sequences are SGHNT and YYREEE (reference sequence). This CDR3 has 14 amino acids. Trimming took 3 bases from V and 2 from J; bases not matched to a gene: 3. The DNA of the CDR3 is TGTGCCAGCAGCTCGACAGGGGTAAACACTGAAGCTTTCTTT. It specifies CASSSTGVNTEAFF.

For this clone: The sample has other DNA sequences that encode this CDR3 too. The CDR3 DNA reads TGCGCCAGCAGCCGCAGACTAGCGGGCACCGGGGAGCTGTTTTTT. The encoded protein is CASSRRLAGTGELFF. The chain couples TRBV5-1 to TRBJ2-2; TRBD2 aligns across 10 bases. The CDR3 is 15 amino acids. From germline, CDR1 is SGHRS and CDR2 YFSETQ. V lost 4 bases to trimming and J lost 4 bases; unmatched junction nucleotides: 4.

The J gene is TRBJ2-2, the V gene TRBV9; 9 nucleotides line up with TRBD2. Germline V gene data show CDR1 as SGDLS and CDR2 as YYNGEE. Losses at the gene ends were 0 bases for V and 7 bases for J; bases not matched to a gene: 7. The CDR3 has 16 amino acids. The CDR3 coding sequence is TGTGCCAGCAGCGTAGCTGGCGGGAGGGCCATCGGGGAGCTGTTTTTT. Translating gives CASSVAGGRAIGELFF.

This chain joins TRBV15 and TRBJ2-4; D might be TRBD1 (6 bases). The germline CDR1 and CDR2 sequences are LNHNV and YYDKDF (reference sequence). The CDR3 is 15 residues long. Trimming cost V 5 bases and J 0 bases, with 11 bases left between them. The CDR3 DNA sequence: TGTGCCACCAGCTCTGGACAGAGAGCCAAAAACATTCAGTACTTC. Translating gives CATSSGQRAKNIQYF. Full variable domain (missing parts from reference TRBV15 and TRBJ2-4): DAMVIQNPRYQVTQFGKPVTLSCSQTLNHNVMYWYQQKSSQAPKLLFHYYDKDFNNEADTPDNFQSRRPNTSFCFLDIRSPGLGDTAMYLCATSSGQRAKNIQYFGAGTRLSVL.

The V gene is TRBV11-2, the J gene TRBJ1-1, with TRBD1 identical over 8 bases. J lost 1 base, V lost 5 bases, and 6 bases had no gene match. The CDR3 is made up of 15 amino acids. Germline loops: CDR1 SGHAT, CDR2 FQNNGV. The CDR3 loop reads CASSPRDRGNTEAFF. The CDR3 DNA reads TGTGCCAGCAGCCCTCGAGACAGGGGGAACACTGAAGCTTTCTTT.

The chain links TRBV2 to TRBJ2-2, with D tentatively TRBD1 (6 bases). Germline CDR1 reads SNHLY; CDR2 reads FYNNEI. Trimming took 5 bases from V and 6 from J, leaving 13 bases between them. The CDR3 totals 14 residues. CDR3 sequence reads: CASSKGDVPGELFF. In DNA, the CDR3 is TGTGCCAGCAGTAAGGGGGACGTCCCCGGGGAGCTGTTTTTT.

The rearrangement links TRBV2 to TRBJ1-5; maybe TRBD1 (6 bases). CDR3 length: 14 amino acids. CDR1 is SNHLY, CDR2 FYNNEI, per germline. V was shortened by 2 bases and J by 7 bases, with 12 bases between the two germline ends. The CDR3 nucleotides are TGTGCCAGCAGTGAACACAGGGCGAAGCAGCCCCAGCATTTT. This translates into CASSEHRAKQPQHF.

The chain has TRBV6-6 and TRBJ1-3; D is perhaps TRBD1 (5 bases). There are 13 residues in the CDR3. V lost 7 bases, J lost 4 bases, and 11 bases lay in between. The germline V gene has CDR1 MNHNY and CDR2 SVGAGI (reference sequence). CDR3 sequence reads: CASMWGDGNTIYF. DNA for the CDR3: TGTGCCAGCATGTGGGGCGACGGAAACACCATATATTTT.

CDR3 DNA: TGTGCCATCAGTGGGACTAGCGGGAGCAGTGAGCAGTTCTTC. Translating it yields CAISGTSGSSEQFF. The chain combines TRBV10-3 with TRBJ2-1; 13 nucleotides align to TRBD2. The CDR3 has 14 amino acids. Germline loops: CDR1 ENHRY, CDR2 SYGVKD. Unmatched junction bases numbered 3, after V lost 4 bases and J lost 9 bases.

This rearrangement joins TRBV9 to TRBJ1-2; D is uncertain. Germline V gene sequence: CDR1 SGDLS, CDR2 YYNGEE. This CDR3 has 14 amino acids. The V end was cut by 0 bases, the J end by 1 base, with 7 bases between. The CDR3 loop reads CASSVGTNNYGYTF. CDR3 nucleotides: TGTGCCAGCAGCGTAGGGACTAATAACTATGGCTACACCTTC.

V gene TRBV11-2 combines with J gene TRBJ2-1; D is perhaps TRBD2 (5 bases). The germline V and J ends were trimmed by 1 base and 3 bases, with 16 bases remaining between them. Germline CDR1 is SGHAT and CDR2 is FQNNGV. This CDR3 contains 17 residues. The CDR3 DNA sequence: TGTGCCAGCAGCTTAGCGGGTGGGGTGGGAGTCTACAATGAGCAGTTCTTC. Protein sequence: CASSLAGGVGVYNEQFF.

The V and J genes are TRBV18 and TRBJ1-1; TRBD1 aligns across 10 bases. Germline values: CDR1 KGHSH, CDR2 LQKENI. This CDR3 contains 15 residues. Trimming took 0 bases from V and 7 from J; bases not matched to a gene: 5. Written as DNA, the CDR3 is TGTGCCAGCTCACCACCGGACAGGGGGGTTTTTGAAGCTTTCTTT. This translates into CASSPPDRGVFEAFF.

This chain connects TRBV5-1 to TRBJ2-7; 7 bases agree with TRBD1. Germline lookup yields CDR1 SGHRS and CDR2 YFSETQ. The CDR3 has 17 residues. Trimming took 0 bases from V and 1 from J; bases not matched to a gene: 10. CDR3 sequence (DNA): TGCGCCAGCAGCTTGGGAATAGGGACAGTTTTATCCTACGAGCAGTACTTC. It yields the protein CASSLGIGTVLSYEQYF.

This clone came up once. The chain uses TRBV6-5 and TRBJ2-5, with a possible D match to TRBD2 (6 bases). This CDR3 is 16 amino acids long. The ends were cut back, 4 bases at V and 4 bases at J, with 19 bases in the middle. The germline V gene has CDR1 MNHEY and CDR2 SVGAGI. CDR3 sequence reads: CASSFTGRRVGETQYF. CDR3 nucleotide sequence: TGTGCCAGCAGTTTCACGGGTCGGAGGGTGGGAGAGACCCAGTACTTC.

The CDR3 DNA follows: TGTGCCATCAGTGAGTATGGTACAGGGAAAAGATCCTACGAGCAGTACTTC. It yields the protein CAISEYGTGKRSYEQYF. The gene calls are TRBV10-3 and TRBJ2-7, with a tentative D call TRBD1 (6 bases). Germline CDR1 and CDR2: ENHRY and SYGVKD. The CDR3 is 17 residues long. With 1 base removed from V and 1 base from J, the gap between germline ends came to 17 bases.

As for this clone: At the DNA level, this CDR3 is encoded by other sequences in the same sample as well. The J gene is TRBJ2-7, the V gene TRBV7-2; TRBD1 matches at 9 bases. Germline assignment: CDR1 SGHTA and CDR2 FQGNSA. The CDR3 has 14 residues. V trimming: 2 bases; J trimming: 3 bases; junction bases outside the gene matches: 2. The CDR3 coding sequence is TGTGCCAGCAGCTTATCGACAGGGGGCTACGAGCAGTACTTC. It specifies CASSLSTGGYEQYF.